The 13 T cell receptor beta chains reported below all come from one sample, sequenced in a study of vaccination and CD4 T cells after COVID-19. The treatment was: approximately 9-day PBMC culture with coronavirus spike peptide pools or control peptides (ViraFEST assay). Sequenced with the Oncomine TCR Beta short-read assay was DNA taken from cultured CD4+ T cells. TCRdb processed the PCR reads anew with MiXCR; each CDR3 protein has one entry. The sample has roughly 15,000 distinct CDR3 sequences, around 38% seen once. Their antigen targets remain unknown. Input material: CD4+ T cells from blood, cultured in vitro. These receptor sequences come from a human donor who had recovered from COVID-19.

There are a few counts of this clonotype. The rearrangement links TRBV2 to TRBJ1-1; D is unclear. CDR1 is SNHLY and CDR2 is FYNNEI in the germline V gene. The CDR3 runs to 13 residues. V was clipped by 8 bases and J by 1 base, with 11 bases between them. CDR3 residues: CASGQEGNTEAFF. Written as DNA, the CDR3 is TGTGCCAGCGGCCAAGAGGGGAACACTGAAGCTTTCTTT.

The V and J genes are TRBV7-2 and TRBJ2-7; 9 nucleotides agree with TRBD2. This CDR3 region has 14 residues. Per germline, CDR1 SGHTA and CDR2 FQGNSA. V gave up 2 bases and J gave up 3 bases; unmatched junction bases: 2. The CDR3 DNA is TGTGCCAGCAGCTTAACTAGCGGGTACTACGAGCAGTACTTC. It yields the protein CASSLTSGYYEQYF.

This rearrangement joins TRBV6-2 or TRBV6-3 to TRBJ1-5; perhaps TRBD1 as D (6 bases). Trimming took off 6 bases at V and 3 bases at J, with 9 bases between the two ends. The CDR3 sequence is 13 residues long. Germline loops: CDR1 MNHEY, CDR2 SVGEGT. CDR3 sequence reads: CASRRDTNQPQHF. The CDR3 DNA follows: TGTGCCAGCAGGCGGGACACCAATCAGCCCCAGCATTTT.

This clonotype was counted between two and nine times. This sequence joins TRBV11-2 and TRBJ1-6; D is unclear. Per germline, CDR1 SGHAT and CDR2 FQNNGV. V dropped 5 bases and J dropped 15 bases, with 11 bases sitting between them. This CDR3 is 11 amino acids long. CDR3 amino acids: CASSRGGRLHF. The CDR3, as DNA: TGTGCCAGCAGCCGCGGAGGTCGCCTCCACTTT.

This chain connects TRBV20-1 to TRBJ1-2; D not certain. Trimming removed 3 bases from V and 0 bases from J, with 5 bases in between. Germline-derived CDR1 and CDR2 are DFQATT and SNEGSKA (reference sequence). The CDR3 extends over 12 amino acids. CDR3 sequence (DNA): TGCAGTGCTAGCGATCCTAACTATGGCTACACCTTC. Encoded protein: CSASDPNYGYTF.

The chain couples TRBV28 to TRBJ1-2; tentative D call: TRBD1 (6 bases). V was clipped by 3 bases and J by 2 bases, with 7 bases between them. Per the germline V gene, CDR1 is MDHEN and CDR2 is SYDVKM. CDR3 length equals 13 residues. The CDR3: CASSLTGNYGYTF. The DNA for the CDR3 is TGTGCCAGCAGTTTGACAGGAAACTATGGCTACACCTTC.

This clonotype has only a few counts. This chain uses TRBV28 with TRBJ1-2, with 8 bases lining up with TRBD1. The CDR3 is made up of 14 amino acids. The V gene's germline CDR1 is MDHEN and CDR2 SYDVKM. V dropped 7 bases and J dropped 3; count of bases not matched to a gene: 7. CDR3 DNA sequence: TGTGCCAGCATCCCGGGACAGGAGGACTATGGCTACACCTTC. This sequence encodes CASIPGQEDYGYTF.

This clonotype was seen a few times. The chain joins TRBV20-1 to TRBJ2-7; D is uncertain. Germline V lookup: CDR1 DFQATT, CDR2 SNEGSKA (reference sequence). V was pared by 3 bases and J by 7 bases, with 13 bases between. The CDR3 spans 12 residues. CDR3 sequence: CSARKNPREQYF. The CDR3 nucleotides are TGCAGTGCTAGGAAAAACCCCAGGGAGCAGTACTTC.

The chain carries TRBV27 and TRBJ2-3, with a weak D call TRBD1 (6 bases). This CDR3 is 15 amino acids long. V dropped 3 bases and J dropped 4 bases, with 14 bases sitting between them. The germline CDR1 and CDR2 sequences are MNHEY and SMNVEV (reference sequence). The CDR3 DNA follows: TGTGCCAGCAGTTTGTGGGGGCGGCGGGCAGATACGCAGTATTTT. Translated: CASSLWGRRADTQYF.

The chain recombines TRBV21-1 with TRBJ2-7. TRBV21-1 is annotated as a pseudogene. The CDR3 is 13 amino acids. The CDR3 DNA sequence: TGTGCCAGCAGCAATCGAACTACCTACGAGCAGTACTTC. The encoded protein is CASSNRTTYEQYF.

J is TRBJ2-7 and V is TRBV6-5; tentatively, D is TRBD1 (5 bases). V was pared by 2 bases and J by 5 bases, with 22 bases between. CDR1 is MNHEY and CDR2 is SVGAGI in the germline V gene. This CDR3 spans 17 amino acids. CDR3 region: CASSYDRLNSRAHEQYF. Written as DNA, the CDR3 is TGTGCCAGCAGTTACGACAGACTTAATAGTAGGGCCCACGAGCAGTACTTC.

V and J are TRBV6-2 or TRBV6-3 and TRBJ2-4; weak D call: TRBD2 (6 bases). Germline V gives CDR1 MNHEY, CDR2 SVGEGT. There are 17 residues in the CDR3. Deletions cut 5 bases from V and 3 bases from J, with 20 bases between. This CDR3 reads CASSRDWSGPSKNIQYF. DNA of the CDR3: TGTGCCAGCAGTCGGGACTGGAGTGGTCCTAGCAAAAACATTCAGTACTTC.

The rearrangement links TRBV10-3 to TRBJ2-1, with TRBD2 matching over 13 bases. The CDR3 has 15 amino acids. After removal of 2 bases from V and 8 bases from J, the junction contained 3 bases not matched to a gene. CDR1 is ENHRY, CDR2 SYGVKD, per germline. This CDR3 is CAISEGLAGVYEQFF. Here the CDR3 DNA reads TGTGCCATCAGTGAGGGACTAGCGGGAGTGTATGAGCAGTTCTTC.